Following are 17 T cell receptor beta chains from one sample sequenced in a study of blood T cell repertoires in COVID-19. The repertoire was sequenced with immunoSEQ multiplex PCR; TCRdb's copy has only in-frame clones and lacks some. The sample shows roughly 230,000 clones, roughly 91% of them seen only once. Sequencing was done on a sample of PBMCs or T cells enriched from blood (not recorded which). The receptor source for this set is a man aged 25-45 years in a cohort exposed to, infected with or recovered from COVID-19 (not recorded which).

The CDR3 coding sequence is TGCGCCAGCAGCGACAGCGCCCCCTATGGCTACACCTTC. Amino acid sequence: CASSDSAPYGYTF. The chain joins TRBV5-1 to TRBJ1-2; perhaps TRBD1 as D (5 bases). Germline CDR1 reads SGHRS; CDR2 reads YFSETQ. This CDR3 has 13 residues. V lost 4 bases, J lost 4 bases, and 11 bases lay in between.

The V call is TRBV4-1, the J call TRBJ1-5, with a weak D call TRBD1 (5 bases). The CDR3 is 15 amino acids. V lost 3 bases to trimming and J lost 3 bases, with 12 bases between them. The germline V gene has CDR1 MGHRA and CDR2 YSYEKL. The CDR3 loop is CASSHPRGTNQPQHF. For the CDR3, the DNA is TGCGCCAGCAGCCATCCCCGGGGGACCAATCAGCCCCAGCATTTT.

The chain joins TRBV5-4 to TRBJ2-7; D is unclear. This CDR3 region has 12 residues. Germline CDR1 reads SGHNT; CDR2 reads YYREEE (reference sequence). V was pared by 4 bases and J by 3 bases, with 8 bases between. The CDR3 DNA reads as TGTGCCAGCAGCATCCCGGGCTACGAGCAGTACTTC. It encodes CASSIPGYEQYF.

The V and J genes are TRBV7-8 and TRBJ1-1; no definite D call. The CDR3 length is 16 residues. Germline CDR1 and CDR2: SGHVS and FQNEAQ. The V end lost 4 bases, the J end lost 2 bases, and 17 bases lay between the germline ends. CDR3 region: CASSSYRVGVNTEAFF. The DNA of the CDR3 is TGTGCCAGCAGCTCCTATCGAGTCGGGGTCAACACTGAAGCTTTCTTT. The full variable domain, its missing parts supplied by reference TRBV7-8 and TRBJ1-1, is GAGVSQSPRYKVAKRGQDVALRCDPISGHVSLFWYQQALGQGPEFLTYFQNEAQLDKSGLPSDRFFAERPEGSVSTLKIQRTQQEDSAVYLCASSSYRVGVNTEAFFGQGTRLTVV.

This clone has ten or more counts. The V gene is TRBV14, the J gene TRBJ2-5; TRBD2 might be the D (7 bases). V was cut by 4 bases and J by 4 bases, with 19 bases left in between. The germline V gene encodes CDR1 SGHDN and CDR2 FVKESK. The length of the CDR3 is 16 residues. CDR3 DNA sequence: TGTGCCAGCAGCCTCCCAATCGGGGGGCTAGGAGAGACCCAGTACTTC. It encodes CASSLPIGGLGETQYF. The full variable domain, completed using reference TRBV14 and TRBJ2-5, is EAGVTQFPSHSVIEKGQTVTLRCDPISGHDNLYWYRRVMGKEIKFLLHFVKESKQDESGMPNNRFLAERTGGTYSTLKVQPAELEDSGVYFCASSLPIGGLGETQYFGPGTRLLVL.

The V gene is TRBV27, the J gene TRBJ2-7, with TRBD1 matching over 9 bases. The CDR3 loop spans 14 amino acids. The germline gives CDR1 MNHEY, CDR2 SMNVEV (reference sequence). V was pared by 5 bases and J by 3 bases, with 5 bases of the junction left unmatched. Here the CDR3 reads CASSILGQGYEQYF. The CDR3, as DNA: TGTGCCAGCAGTATACTGGGACAGGGCTACGAGCAGTACTTC.

This CDR3 reads CASSPRAQGQGYTF. The DNA of the CDR3 is TGTGCCAGCTCACCAAGGGCGCAGGGACAAGGCTACACCTTC. V usage is TRBV18 and J usage is TRBJ1-2, with D tentatively TRBD1 (6 bases). Trimming left V 2 bases short and J 8 bases short, with 15 bases between. The CDR3 has 14 residues. The germline CDR1 and CDR2 sequences are KGHSH and LQKENI.

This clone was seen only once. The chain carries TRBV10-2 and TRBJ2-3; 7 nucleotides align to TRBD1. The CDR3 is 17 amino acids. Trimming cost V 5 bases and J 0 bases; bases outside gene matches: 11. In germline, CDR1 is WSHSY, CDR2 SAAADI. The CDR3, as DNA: TGCGCCAGCAGTCAACTGATGACAGGGATAAGCACAGATACGCAGTATTTT. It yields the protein CASSQLMTGISTDTQYF.

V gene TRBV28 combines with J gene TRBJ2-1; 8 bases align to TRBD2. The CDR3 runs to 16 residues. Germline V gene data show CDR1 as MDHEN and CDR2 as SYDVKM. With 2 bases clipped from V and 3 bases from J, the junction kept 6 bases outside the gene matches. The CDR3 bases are TGTGCCAGCAGTTTACGGAAACTAGCGGACTACAATGAGCAGTTCTTC. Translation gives CASSLRKLADYNEQFF.

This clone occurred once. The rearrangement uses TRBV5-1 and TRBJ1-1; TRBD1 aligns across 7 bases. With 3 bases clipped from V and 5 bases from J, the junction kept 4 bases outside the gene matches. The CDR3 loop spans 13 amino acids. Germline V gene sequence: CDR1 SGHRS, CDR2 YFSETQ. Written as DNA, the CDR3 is TGCGCCAGCAGCTCAGACAGGGTTACTGAAGCTTTCTTT. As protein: CASSSDRVTEAFF. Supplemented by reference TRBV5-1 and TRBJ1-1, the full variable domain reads KAGVTQTPRYLIKTRGQQVTLSCSPISGHRSVSWYQQTPGQGLQFLFEYFSETQRNKGNFPGRFSGRQFSNSRSEMNVSTLELGDSALYLCASSSDRVTEAFFGQGTRLTVV.

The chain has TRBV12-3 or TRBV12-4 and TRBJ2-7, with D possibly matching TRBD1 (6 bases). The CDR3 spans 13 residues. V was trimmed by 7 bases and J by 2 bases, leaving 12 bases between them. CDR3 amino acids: CASTLSGAYEQYF. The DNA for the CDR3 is TGTGCCAGCACCCTATCAGGGGCCTACGAGCAGTACTTC.

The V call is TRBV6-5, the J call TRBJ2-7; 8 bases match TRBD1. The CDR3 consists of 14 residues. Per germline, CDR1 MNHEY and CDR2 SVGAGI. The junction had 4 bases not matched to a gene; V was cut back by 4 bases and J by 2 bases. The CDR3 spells CASSLDREPYEQYF. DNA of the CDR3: TGTGCCAGCAGTTTGGACAGGGAGCCCTACGAGCAGTACTTC.

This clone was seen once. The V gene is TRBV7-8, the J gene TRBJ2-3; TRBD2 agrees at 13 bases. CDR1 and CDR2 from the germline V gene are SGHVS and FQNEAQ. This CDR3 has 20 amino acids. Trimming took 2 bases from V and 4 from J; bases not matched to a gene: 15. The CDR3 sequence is CASSLQGTSGTRTLADTQYF. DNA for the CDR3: TGTGCCAGCAGCTTACAAGGGACTAGCGGGACAAGAACCTTGGCAGATACGCAGTATTTT.

CDR3 nucleotide sequence: TGTGCCACCAGCAGAGACTCCTTCTCCATCACAGGGGATTACTCCTACGAGCAGTACTTC. Protein product: CATSRDSFSITGDYSYEQYF. This chain joins TRBV15 and TRBJ2-7, with TRBD1 identical over 7 bases. The trim removed 0 bases at V and 0 bases at J, leaving 17 bases unmatched. The CDR3 runs to 20 residues. Germline CDR1 LNHNV, CDR2 YYDKDF (reference sequence). Combining the CDR3 with reference TRBV15 and TRBJ2-7 gives the whole variable domain DAMVIQNPRYQVTQFGKPVTLSCSQTLNHNVMYWYQQKSSQAPKLLFHYYDKDFNNEADTPDNFQSRRPNTSFCFLDIRSPGLGDTAMYLCATSRDSFSITGDYSYEQYFGPGTRLTVT.

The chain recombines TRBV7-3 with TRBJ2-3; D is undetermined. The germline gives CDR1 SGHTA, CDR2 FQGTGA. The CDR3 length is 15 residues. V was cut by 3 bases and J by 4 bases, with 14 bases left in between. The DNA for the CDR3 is TGTGCCAGCAGCTTTGGCACCACTACCCCAGATACGCAGTATTTT. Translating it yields CASSFGTTTPDTQYF.

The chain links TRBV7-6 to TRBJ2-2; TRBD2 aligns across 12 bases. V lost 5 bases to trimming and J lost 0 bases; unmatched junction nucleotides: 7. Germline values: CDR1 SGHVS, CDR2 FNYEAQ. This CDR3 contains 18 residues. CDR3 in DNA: TGTGCCAGCAGCGCCCCGACTAGCGGGAGTCCGAACACCGGGGAGCTGTTTTTT. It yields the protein CASSAPTSGSPNTGELFF.

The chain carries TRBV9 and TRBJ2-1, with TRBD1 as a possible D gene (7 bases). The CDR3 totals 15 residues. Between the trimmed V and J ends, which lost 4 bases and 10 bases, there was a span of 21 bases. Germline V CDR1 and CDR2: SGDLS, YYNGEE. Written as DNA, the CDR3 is TGTGCCAGCAGCCCCGCGGGACAGCTTATTAAGGAGCAGTTCTTC. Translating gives CASSPAGQLIKEQFF.